This T cell receptor beta chain was obtained from a study of T cell changes during pregnancy in multiple sclerosis. With 4 bases removed from V and 2 bases from J, the gap between germline ends came to 12 bases. This CDR3 region has 15 residues. CDR1 is SEHNR and CDR2 is FQNEAQ in the germline V gene (reference sequence). The table came from immunoSEQ multiplex PCR; TCRdb's copy has only in-frame clones and leaves some out. The data contain 35,000 to 55,000 clones, approximately 92% of them seen just once; the ten biggest clones take up approximately 1.2%. Sequenced sample: peripheral blood. This sequence was found in a female donor with multiple sclerosis, enrolled in a pregnancy study. J is TRBJ1-5 and V is TRBV7-9; D may be TRBD1 (5 bases). The CDR3 sequence is CASSWGDLGNQPQHF. CDR3 in DNA: TGTGCCAGCAGCTGGGGGGATTTAGGCAATCAGCCCCAGCATTTT.